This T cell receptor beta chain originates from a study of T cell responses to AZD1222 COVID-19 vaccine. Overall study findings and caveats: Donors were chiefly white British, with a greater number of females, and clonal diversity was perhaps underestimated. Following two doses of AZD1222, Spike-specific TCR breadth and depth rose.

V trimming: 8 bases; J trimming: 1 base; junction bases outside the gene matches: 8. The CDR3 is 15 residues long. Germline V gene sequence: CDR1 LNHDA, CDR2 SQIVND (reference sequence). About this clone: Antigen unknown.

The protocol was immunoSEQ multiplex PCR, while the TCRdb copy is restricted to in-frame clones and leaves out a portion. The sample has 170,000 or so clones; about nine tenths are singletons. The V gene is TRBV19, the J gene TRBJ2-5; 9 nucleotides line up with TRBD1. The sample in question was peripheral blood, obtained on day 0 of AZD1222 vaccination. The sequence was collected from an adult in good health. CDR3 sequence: CASRRGTGRQETQYF. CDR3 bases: TGTGCCAGTCGTAGGGGGACAGGGCGCCAAGAGACCCAGTACTTC.